This TCR beta chain was captured by sequencing in a study of cytomegalovirus exposure and HLA in healthy donors. Study results and caveats: There were reportedly fewer N-insertions in an Asian-associated ancestry cluster than the roughly 670-donor mean, in a later analysis.

V lost 0 bases and J lost 8, with 15 bases in between. Germline V gene data show CDR1 as SGDLS and CDR2 as YYNGEE. This CDR3 is built from 15 residues. Regarding this clone: The antigen remains undetermined.

60 Vbeta and 13 Jbeta primers were used in PCR. Clones were read by immunoSEQ multiplex PCR, and TCRdb kept only the in-frame ones, dropping some. The data contain 24,000 or so clones, approximately 75% of them singletons. V and J are TRBV9 and TRBJ1-3; D remains unclear. This clonotype was sampled from a male donor in good health and CMV-seronegative. The source material was PBMCs. CDR3 bases: TGTGCCAGCAGCGTAGGACCTACCCTACGGGACACCATATATTTT. Translation: CASSVGPTLRDTIYF.